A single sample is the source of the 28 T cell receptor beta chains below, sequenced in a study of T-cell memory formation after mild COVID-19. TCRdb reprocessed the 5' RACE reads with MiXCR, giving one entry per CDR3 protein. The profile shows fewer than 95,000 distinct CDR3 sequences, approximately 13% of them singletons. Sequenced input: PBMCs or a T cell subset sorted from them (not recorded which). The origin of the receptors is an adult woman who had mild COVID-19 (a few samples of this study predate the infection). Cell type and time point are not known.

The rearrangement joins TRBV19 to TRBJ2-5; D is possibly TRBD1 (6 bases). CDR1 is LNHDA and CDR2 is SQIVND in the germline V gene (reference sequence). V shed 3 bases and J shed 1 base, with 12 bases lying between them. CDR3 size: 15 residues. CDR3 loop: CASSMLRDIQETQYF. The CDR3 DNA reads TGTGCCAGTAGTATGCTCCGGGACATCCAAGAGACCCAGTACTTC.

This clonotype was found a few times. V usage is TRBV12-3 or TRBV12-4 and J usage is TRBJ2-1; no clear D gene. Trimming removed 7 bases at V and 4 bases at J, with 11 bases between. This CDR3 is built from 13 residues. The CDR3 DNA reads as TGTGCCAGCACCAAAGACATGTACAATGAGCAGTTCTTC. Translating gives CASTKDMYNEQFF.

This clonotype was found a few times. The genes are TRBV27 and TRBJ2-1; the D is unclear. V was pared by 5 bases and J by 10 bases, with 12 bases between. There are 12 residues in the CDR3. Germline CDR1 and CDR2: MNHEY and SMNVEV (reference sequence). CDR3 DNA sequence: TGTGCCAGCAGTCTTAACCGAGCGGAGCAGTTCTTC. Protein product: CASSLNRAEQFF.

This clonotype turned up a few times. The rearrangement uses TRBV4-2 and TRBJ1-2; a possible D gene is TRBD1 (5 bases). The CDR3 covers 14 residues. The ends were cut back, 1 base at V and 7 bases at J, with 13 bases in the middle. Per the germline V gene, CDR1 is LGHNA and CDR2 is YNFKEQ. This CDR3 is CASSQGRQGGGYTF. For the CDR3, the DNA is TGTGCCAGCAGCCAAGGTCGCCAGGGTGGTGGCTACACCTTC.

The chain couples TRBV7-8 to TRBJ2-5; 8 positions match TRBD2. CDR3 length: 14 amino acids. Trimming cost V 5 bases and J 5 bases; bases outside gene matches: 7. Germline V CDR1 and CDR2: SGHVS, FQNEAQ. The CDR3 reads CASSGGLVEETQYF. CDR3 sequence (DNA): TGTGCCAGCAGCGGGGGACTAGTCGAGGAGACCCAGTACTTC.

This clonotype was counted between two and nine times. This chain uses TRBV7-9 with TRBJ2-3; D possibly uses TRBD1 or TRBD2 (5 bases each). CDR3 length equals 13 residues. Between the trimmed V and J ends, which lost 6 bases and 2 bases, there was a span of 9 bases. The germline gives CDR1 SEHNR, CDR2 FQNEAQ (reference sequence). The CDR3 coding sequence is TGTGCCAGCAGGCAGGGAGACACAGATACGCAGTATTTT. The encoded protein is CASRQGDTDTQYF.

CDR3 residues: CATSDLDRGETGELFF. The CDR3 DNA reads as TGTGCCACCAGTGATCTGGACAGGGGGGAGACCGGGGAGCTGTTTTTT. The chain joins TRBV24-1 to TRBJ2-2; TRBD1 matches 10 bases. Unmatched junction bases numbered 5, after V lost 3 bases and J lost 5 bases. This CDR3 has 16 amino acids. Germline V lookup: CDR1 KGHDR, CDR2 SFDVKD.

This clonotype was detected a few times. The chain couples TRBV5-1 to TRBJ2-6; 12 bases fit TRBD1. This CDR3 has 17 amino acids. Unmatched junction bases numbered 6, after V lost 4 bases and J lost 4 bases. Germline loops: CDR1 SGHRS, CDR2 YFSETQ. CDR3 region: CASSGGDRGPGANVLTF. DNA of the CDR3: TGCGCCAGCAGCGGAGGGGACAGGGGGCCAGGGGCCAACGTCCTGACTTTC. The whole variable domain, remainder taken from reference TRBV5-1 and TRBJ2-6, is KAGVTQTPRYLIKTRGQQVTLSCSPISGHRSVSWYQQTPGQGLQFLFEYFSETQRNKGNFPGRFSGRQFSNSRSEMNVSTLELGDSALYLCASSGGDRGPGANVLTFGAGSRLTVL.

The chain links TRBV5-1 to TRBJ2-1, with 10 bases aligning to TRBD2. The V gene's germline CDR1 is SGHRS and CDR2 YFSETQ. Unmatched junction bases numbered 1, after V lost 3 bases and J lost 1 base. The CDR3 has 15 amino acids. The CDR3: CASSSGLASYNEQFF. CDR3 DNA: TGCGCCAGCAGCTCGGGACTAGCGTCCTACAATGAGCAGTTCTTC. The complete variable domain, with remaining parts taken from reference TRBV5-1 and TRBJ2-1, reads KAGVTQTPRYLIKTRGQQVTLSCSPISGHRSVSWYQQTPGQGLQFLFEYFSETQRNKGNFPGRFSGRQFSNSRSEMNVSTLELGDSALYLCASSSGLASYNEQFFGPGTRLTVL.

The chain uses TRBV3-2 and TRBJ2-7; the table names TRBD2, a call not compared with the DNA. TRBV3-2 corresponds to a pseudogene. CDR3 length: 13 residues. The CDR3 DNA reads TGTGCCAGCGATAGTAGCGGGAGGGACGAGCAGTACTTC. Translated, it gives CASDSSGRDEQYF.

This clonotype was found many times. Here the CDR3 DNA reads TGTGCCAGCAGCTTAGGACTAGGTGGGAATGAGCAGTTCTTC. Translation gives CASSLGLGGNEQFF. The chain joins TRBV7-8 to TRBJ2-1; D is perhaps TRBD2 (6 bases). Germline V gives CDR1 SGHVS, CDR2 FQNEAQ. This CDR3 has 14 residues. The ends were cut back, 1 base at V and 7 bases at J, with 11 bases in the middle. The whole variable domain, filled in from reference TRBV7-8 and TRBJ2-1, reads GAGVSQSPRYKVAKRGQDVALRCDPISGHVSLFWYQQALGQGPEFLTYFQNEAQLDKSGLPSDRFFAERPEGSVSTLKIQRTQQEDSAVYLCASSLGLGGNEQFFGPGTRLTVL.

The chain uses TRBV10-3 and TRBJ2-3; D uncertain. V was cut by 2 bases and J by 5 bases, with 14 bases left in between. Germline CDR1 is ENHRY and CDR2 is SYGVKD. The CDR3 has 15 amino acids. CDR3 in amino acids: CAISEAWLSKDTQYF. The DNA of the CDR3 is TGTGCCATCAGTGAGGCGTGGCTTTCAAAAGATACGCAGTATTTT.

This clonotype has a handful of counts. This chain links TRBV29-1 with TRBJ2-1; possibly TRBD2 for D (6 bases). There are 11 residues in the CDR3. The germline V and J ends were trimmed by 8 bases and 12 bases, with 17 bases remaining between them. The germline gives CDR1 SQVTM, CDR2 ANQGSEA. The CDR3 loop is CSQPSQGGQFF. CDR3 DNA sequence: TGCAGCCAGCCTTCCCAGGGAGGGCAGTTCTTC.

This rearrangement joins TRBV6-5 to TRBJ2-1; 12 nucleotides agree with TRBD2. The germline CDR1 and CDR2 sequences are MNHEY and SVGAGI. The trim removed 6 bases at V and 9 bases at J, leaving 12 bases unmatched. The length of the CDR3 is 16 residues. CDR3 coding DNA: TGTGCCAGCAGAAGCGGACTAGCGGGACCCATTGGTGAGCAGTTCTTC. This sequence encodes CASRSGLAGPIGEQFF.

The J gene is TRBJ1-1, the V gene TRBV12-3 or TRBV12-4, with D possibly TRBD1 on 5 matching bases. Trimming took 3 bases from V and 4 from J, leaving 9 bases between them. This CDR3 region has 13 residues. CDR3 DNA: TGTGCCAGCAGTTTTCAGGGTAGCACTGAAGCTTTCTTT. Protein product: CASSFQGSTEAFF.

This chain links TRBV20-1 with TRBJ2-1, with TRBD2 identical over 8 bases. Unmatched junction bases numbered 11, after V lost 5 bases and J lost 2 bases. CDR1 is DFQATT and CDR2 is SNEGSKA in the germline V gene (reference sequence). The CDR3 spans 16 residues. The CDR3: CSAPRLPGGPYNEQFF. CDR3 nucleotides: TGCAGTGCTCCAAGACTCCCGGGAGGGCCCTACAATGAGCAGTTCTTC.

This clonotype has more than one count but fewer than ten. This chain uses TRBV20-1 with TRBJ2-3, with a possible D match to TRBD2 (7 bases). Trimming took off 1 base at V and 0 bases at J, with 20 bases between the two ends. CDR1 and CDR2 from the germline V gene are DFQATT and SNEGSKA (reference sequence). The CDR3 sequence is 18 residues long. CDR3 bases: TGCAGTGCTAGAGGGGGGGGCTACACTCCTATTAGCACAGATACGCAGTATTTT. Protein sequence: CSARGGGYTPISTDTQYF.

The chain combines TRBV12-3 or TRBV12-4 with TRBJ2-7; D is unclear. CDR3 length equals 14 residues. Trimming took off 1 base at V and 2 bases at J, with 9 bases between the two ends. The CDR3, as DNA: TGTGCCAGCAGTTTAGAACCGCAAACCTACGAGCAGTACTTC. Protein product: CASSLEPQTYEQYF.

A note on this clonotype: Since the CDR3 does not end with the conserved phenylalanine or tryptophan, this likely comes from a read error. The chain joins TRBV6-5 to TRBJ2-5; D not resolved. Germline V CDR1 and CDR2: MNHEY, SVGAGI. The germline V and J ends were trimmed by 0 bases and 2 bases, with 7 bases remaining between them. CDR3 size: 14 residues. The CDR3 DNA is TGTGCCAGCAGTTACTCGGACGGACAAGAGACCCAGTACTTA. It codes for CASSYSDGQETQYL.

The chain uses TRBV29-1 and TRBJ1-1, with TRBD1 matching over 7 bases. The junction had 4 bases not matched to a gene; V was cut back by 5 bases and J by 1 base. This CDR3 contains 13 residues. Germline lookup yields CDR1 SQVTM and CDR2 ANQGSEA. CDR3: CSVSGGKNTEAFF. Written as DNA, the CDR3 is TGCAGCGTTTCAGGGGGGAAGAACACTGAAGCTTTCTTT.

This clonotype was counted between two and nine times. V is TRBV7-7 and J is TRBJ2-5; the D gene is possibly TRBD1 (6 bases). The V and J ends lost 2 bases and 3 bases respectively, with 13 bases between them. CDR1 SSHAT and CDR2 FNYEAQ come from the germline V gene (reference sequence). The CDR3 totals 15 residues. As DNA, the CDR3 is TGTGCCAGCAGCTTATATCAGGGGAGAGAAGAGACCCAGTACTTC. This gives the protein CASSLYQGREETQYF.

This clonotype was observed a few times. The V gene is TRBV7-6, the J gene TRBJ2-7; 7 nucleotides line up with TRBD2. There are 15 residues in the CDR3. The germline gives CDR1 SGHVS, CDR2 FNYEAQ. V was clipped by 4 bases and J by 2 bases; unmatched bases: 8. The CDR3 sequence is CASSSQAGTPYEQYF. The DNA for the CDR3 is TGTGCCAGCAGCTCGCAAGCGGGAACCCCCTACGAGCAGTACTTC. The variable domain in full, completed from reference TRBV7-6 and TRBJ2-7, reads GAGVSQSPRYKVTKRGQDVALRCDPISGHVSLYWYRQALGQGPEFLTYFNYEAQQDKSGLPNDRFSAERPEGSISTLTIQRTEQRDSAMYRCASSSQAGTPYEQYFGPGTRLTVT.

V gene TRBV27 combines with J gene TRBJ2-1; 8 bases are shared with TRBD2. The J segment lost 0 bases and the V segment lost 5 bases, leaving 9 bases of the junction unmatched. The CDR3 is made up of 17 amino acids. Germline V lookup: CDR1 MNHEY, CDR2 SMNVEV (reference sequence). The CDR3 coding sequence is TGTGCCAGCAGTACCTTACGGGAGGGGAGCTCCTACAATGAGCAGTTCTTC. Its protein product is CASSTLREGSSYNEQFF.

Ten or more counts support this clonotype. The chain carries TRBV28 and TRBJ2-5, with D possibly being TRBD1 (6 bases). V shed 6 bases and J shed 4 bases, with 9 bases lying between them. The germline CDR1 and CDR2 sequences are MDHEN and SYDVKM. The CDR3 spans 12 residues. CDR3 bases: TGTGCCAGCAGCCAGGGGTCAGAGACCCAGTACTTC. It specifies CASSQGSETQYF.

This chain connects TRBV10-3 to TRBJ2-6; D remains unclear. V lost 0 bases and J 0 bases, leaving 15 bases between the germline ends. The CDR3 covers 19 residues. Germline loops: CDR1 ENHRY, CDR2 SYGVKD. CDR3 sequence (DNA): TGTGCCATCAGTGAGTCAGGATCCCCTAGGCTCTCTGGGGCCAACGTCCTGACTTTC. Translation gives CAISESGSPRLSGANVLTF.

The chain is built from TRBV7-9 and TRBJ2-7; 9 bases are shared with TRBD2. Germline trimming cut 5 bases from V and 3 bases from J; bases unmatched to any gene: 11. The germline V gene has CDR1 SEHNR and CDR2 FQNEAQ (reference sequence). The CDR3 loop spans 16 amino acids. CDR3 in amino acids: CASSAPRAGGSYEQYF. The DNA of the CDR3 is TGTGCCAGCAGCGCCCCCCGAGCGGGGGGTAGCTACGAGCAGTACTTC. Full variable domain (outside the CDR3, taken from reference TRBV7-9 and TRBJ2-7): DTGVSQNPRHKITKRGQNVTFRCDPISEHNRLYWYRQTLGQGPEFLTYFQNEAQLEKSRLLSDRFSAERPKGSFSTLEIQRTEQGDSAMYLCASSAPRAGGSYEQYFGPGTRLTVT.

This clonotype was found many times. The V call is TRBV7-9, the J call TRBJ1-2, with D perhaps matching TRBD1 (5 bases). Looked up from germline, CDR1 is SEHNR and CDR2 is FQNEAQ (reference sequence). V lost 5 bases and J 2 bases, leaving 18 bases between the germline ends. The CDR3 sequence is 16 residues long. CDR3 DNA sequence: TGTGCCAGCAGCGCTCTCCCCCTGACAGACAACTATGGCTACACCTTC. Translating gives CASSALPLTDNYGYTF.

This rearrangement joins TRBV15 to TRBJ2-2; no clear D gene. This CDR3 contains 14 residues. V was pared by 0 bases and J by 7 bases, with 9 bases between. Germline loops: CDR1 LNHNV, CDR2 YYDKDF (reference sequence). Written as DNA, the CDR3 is TGTGCCACCAGCAGAGAACTCGCTGGCGGGGAGCTGTTTTTT. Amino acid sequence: CATSRELAGGELFF.